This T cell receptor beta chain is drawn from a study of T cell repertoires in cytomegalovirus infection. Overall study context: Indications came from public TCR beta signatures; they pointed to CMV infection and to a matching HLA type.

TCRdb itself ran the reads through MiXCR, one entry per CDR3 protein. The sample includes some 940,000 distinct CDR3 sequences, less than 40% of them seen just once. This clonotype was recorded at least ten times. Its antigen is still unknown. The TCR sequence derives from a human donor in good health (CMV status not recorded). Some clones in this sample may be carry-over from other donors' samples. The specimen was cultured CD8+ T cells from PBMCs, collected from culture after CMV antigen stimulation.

CDR3 bases: TGTGCCAGCAGTCAATTTTTTCAGGGGATGAACACTGAAGCTTTCTTT. Translating gives CASSQFFQGMNTEAFF. The chain has TRBV7-6 and TRBJ1-1, with a possible D match to TRBD1 (6 bases). The germline V gene encodes CDR1 SGHVS and CDR2 FNYEAQ. V shed 6 bases and J shed 0 bases, with 17 bases lying between them. This CDR3 region has 16 residues.